This T cell receptor (beta chain) was recovered during a study of lymphopenia after photon versus proton radiotherapy. The ends were cut back, 9 bases at V and 2 bases at J, with 11 bases in the middle. The CDR3 sequence is 12 residues long. Per the germline V gene, CDR1 is LNHDA and CDR2 is SQIVND (reference sequence). Repertoires were generated with immunoSEQ multiplex PCR, while TCRdb's copy carries only in-frame clones and drops some. The sample includes around 160,000 clones, about 85% of them seen just once. Sequences were derived from peripheral blood, sampled from a patient treated with photon-based radiotherapy. This clonotype was obtained from a man aged 45-60 years with gastric cancer. The chain recombines TRBV19 with TRBJ2-7, with D possibly being TRBD1 (6 bases). The CDR3 DNA reads as TGTGCCAGGCCGGGACAACCCTACGAGCAGTACTTC. This gives the protein CARPGQPYEQYF.